This T cell receptor (beta chain) came from a study of tumor and adjacent non-tumor tissue in lung cancer. Study-level findings and limits: Significantly higher TCR diversity was found in tumor than normal lung. Tumor TCR diversity, when higher, was linked to shorter survival. Tumor repertoires had a smaller top 100 clone share than normal lung.

The library came from three nested PCR rounds adapted from ARM-PCR protocols. TCRdb used MiXCR to reprocess the multiplex PCR reads, holding one entry per CDR3 protein. The sample yields fewer than 120,000 distinct CDR3 sequences, about 80% seen once. The CDR3 spans 15 residues. Trimming removed 0 bases from V and 8 bases from J; junction bases left unmatched: 7. The germline CDR1 and CDR2 sequences are SGHRS and YFSETQ. No cell sorting was done before RNA was extracted from the tissue. A word on this clonotype: The antigen remains unidentified. A much more abundant neighbour one base away suggests this may be a read error.

The receptor's source is a man aged 70-80 years with non-small cell lung cancer. Material: lung tumor tissue. The chain employs TRBV5-1 and TRBJ2-2; 7 nucleotides line up with TRBD1. The DNA of the CDR3 is TGCGCCAGCAGCTTGGTTACAGGGGACAATGGGGAGCTGTTTTTT. It encodes CASSLVTGDNGELFF.